The 21 T cell receptor beta chains listed next were all sequenced from one sample in a study of shared clonotypes between healthy human individuals. The repertoire was sequenced with immunoSEQ multiplex PCR; TCRdb's copy has only in-frame clones and lacks some. This sample has fewer than 2.5 million clones, with more than 85% found just once. Sequenced sample: naive CD4+ T cells from PBMCs. Stated subset: CD45RA+ positively selected. These receptors all come from a man younger than 35 in good health. Some clones in this sample may be carry-over from other donors' samples.

The chain recombines TRBV5-1 with TRBJ2-3; 9 bases line up with TRBD2. Germline CDR1 is SGHRS and CDR2 is YFSETQ. V lost 0 bases, J lost 6 bases, and 11 bases stayed unmatched. The CDR3 has 17 residues. The CDR3 is CASSLAALAGSADTQYF. CDR3 nucleotide sequence: TGCGCCAGCAGCTTGGCCGCACTAGCGGGCAGCGCGGATACGCAGTATTTT.

The V and J genes are TRBV9 and TRBJ2-1; no reliable D call. Germline CDR1 and CDR2: SGDLS and YYNGEE. V lost 3 bases to trimming and J lost 5 bases, with 12 bases between them. The CDR3 runs to 14 residues. CDR3 in amino acids: CASSAQTLNNEQFF. CDR3 DNA: TGTGCCAGCAGCGCCCAGACGCTCAACAATGAGCAGTTCTTC.

The chain has TRBV6-1 and TRBJ2-1; D possibly uses TRBD1 or TRBD2 (6 bases each). CDR1 is MNHNS and CDR2 is SASEGT in the germline V gene. This CDR3 is 15 amino acids long. Trimming shortened V by 11 bases and J by 5 bases, and 22 bases separated the two germline ends. The CDR3 DNA is TGTGCCGCACGGGGGCGGGGTGCAGGGAACAATGAGCAGTTCTTC. This gives the protein CAARGRGAGNNEQFF.

The chain combines TRBV7-3 with TRBJ2-3, with D perhaps matching TRBD2 (6 bases). Trimming pared 2 bases from V and 2 bases from J, leaving 11 bases between. The CDR3 runs to 15 residues. CDR1 and CDR2 from the germline V gene are SGHTA and FQGTGA. The chain's CDR3 is CASSLFAGLTDTQYF. The DNA for the CDR3 is TGTGCCAGCAGCTTATTTGCGGGACTCACAGATACGCAGTATTTT.

Comments on this clone: This sample includes further DNA sequences coding for the same CDR3. This chain links TRBV27 with TRBJ2-5, with D maybe TRBD1 (5 bases). The ends were cut back, 6 bases at V and 4 bases at J, with 15 bases in the middle. Germline V CDR1 and CDR2: MNHEY, SMNVEV (reference sequence). CDR3 length: 14 amino acids. The CDR3 DNA sequence: TGTGCCAGCAGCGGAACAGGCCTGGGAGAGACCCAGTACTTC. Amino acids: CASSGTGLGETQYF.

This clone was recorded only once. The rearrangement links TRBV5-4 to TRBJ2-1; TRBD2 aligns across 13 bases. V was clipped by 4 bases and J by 10 bases; unmatched bases: 8. This CDR3 has 15 amino acids. Looked up from germline, CDR1 is SGHNT and CDR2 is YYREEE (reference sequence). Written as DNA, the CDR3 is TGTGCCAGCAGCCTCGGACTAGCGGGAGTCTTGGAGCAGTTCTTC. This sequence encodes CASSLGLAGVLEQFF. The full variable domain, completed using reference TRBV5-4 and TRBJ2-1, is ETGVTQSPTHLIKTRGQQVTLRCSSQSGHNTVSWYQQALGQGPQFIFQYYREEENGRGNFPPRFSGLQFPNYSSELNVNALELDDSALYLCASSLGLAGVLEQFFGPGTRLTVL.

The chain has TRBV27 and TRBJ2-5; D not resolved. The CDR3 has 14 residues. Looked up from germline, CDR1 is MNHEY and CDR2 is SMNVEV (reference sequence). V was trimmed by 1 base and J by 5 bases, leaving 11 bases between them. CDR3 in amino acids: CASSLWSQKETQYF. The CDR3 nucleotides are TGTGCCAGCAGTTTATGGTCGCAGAAGGAGACCCAGTACTTC.

This chain joins TRBV30 and TRBJ1-4, with D uncertain. The CDR3 is 14 amino acids. Looked up from germline, CDR1 is GTSNPN and CDR2 is SVGIG (reference sequence). Trimming shortened V by 0 bases and J by 0 bases, and 5 bases separated the two germline ends. CDR3 protein: CAWSVGATNEKLFF. The CDR3 region has the DNA TGTGCCTGGAGTGTAGGTGCAACTAATGAAAAACTGTTTTTT.

The rearrangement uses TRBV4-2 and TRBJ1-5; maybe TRBD1 (6 bases). Germline V gives CDR1 LGHNA, CDR2 YNFKEQ. V was clipped by 0 bases and J by 5 bases, with 17 bases between them. The CDR3 loop spans 17 amino acids. CDR3 in amino acids: CASSQDRGTRRDQPQHF. CDR3 nucleotide sequence: TGTGCCAGCAGCCAAGATAGAGGGACACGTAGGGATCAGCCCCAGCATTTT.

The V call is TRBV7-2, the J call TRBJ1-3; no definite D call. The CDR3 consists of 13 residues. V gave up 10 bases and J gave up 0 bases, with 10 bases separating them. Germline loops: CDR1 SGHTA, CDR2 FQGNSA. Written as DNA, the CDR3 is TGTGCCACTAGTGCGGGCTCTGGAAACACCATATATTTT. As protein: CATSAGSGNTIYF. Combining the CDR3 with reference TRBV7-2 and TRBJ1-3 gives the whole variable domain GAGVSQSPSNKVTEKGKDVELRCDPISGHTALYWYRQSLGQGLEFLIYFQGNSAPDKSGLPSDRFSAERTGGSVSTLTIQRTQQEDSAVYLCATSAGSGNTIYFGEGSWLTVV.

The CDR3 DNA reads TGCGCCAGCAGCCCAAATCCGGGACAGGGGACAAATGAAAAACTGTTTTTT. This codes for CASSPNPGQGTNEKLFF. The chain is built from TRBV5-1 and TRBJ1-4; 10 bases map to TRBD1. The J segment lost 5 bases and the V segment lost 4 bases, leaving 11 bases of the junction unmatched. The CDR3 spans 17 residues. Germline V gene data show CDR1 as SGHRS and CDR2 as YFSETQ.

The chain joins TRBV4-2 to TRBJ2-2; possible D gene TRBD2, 6 bases. CDR3 length equals 16 residues. V shed 1 base and J shed 2 bases, with 11 bases lying between them. The germline V gene has CDR1 LGHNA and CDR2 YNFKEQ. The CDR3 is CASSQVGAGNTGELFF. The CDR3 DNA sequence: TGTGCCAGCAGCCAAGTAGGTGCGGGAAACACCGGGGAGCTGTTTTTT.

With regard to this clone: Additional DNA sequences in this sample encode the identical CDR3. The chain carries TRBV2 and TRBJ1-3; 7 bases are a match to TRBD1. With V trimmed by 4 bases and J by 4 bases, 4 bases remained unmatched. The germline CDR1 and CDR2 sequences are SNHLY and FYNNEI. This CDR3 spans 14 amino acids. CDR3 residues: CASSGQGPGNTIYF. The CDR3 DNA reads as TGTGCCAGCAGTGGACAGGGTCCCGGAAACACCATATATTTT.

As regards this clone: Distinct nucleotide sequences in the sample also encode this CDR3. The V call is TRBV18, the J call TRBJ2-7; 11 bases line up with TRBD1. Germline trimming cut 3 bases from V and 3 bases from J; bases unmatched to any gene: 4. CDR1 KGHSH and CDR2 LQKENI come from the germline V gene. The CDR3 sequence is 15 residues long. The CDR3 DNA is TGTGCCAGCTCACCCCTCGGGACAGGGGGCTACGAGCAGTACTTC. This codes for CASSPLGTGGYEQYF.

This chain connects TRBV14 to TRBJ2-7; 8 nucleotides match TRBD2. Germline V gene sequence: CDR1 SGHDN, CDR2 FVKESK. The J segment lost 4 bases and the V segment lost 3 bases, leaving 20 bases of the junction unmatched. The CDR3 runs to 19 residues. The DNA of the CDR3 is TGTGCCAGCAGCCAGGGAGGAAGATCGTATAGCGGGAAGGGTTACGAGCAGTACTTC. Encoded protein: CASSQGGRSYSGKGYEQYF. The complete variable domain, with remaining parts taken from reference TRBV14 and TRBJ2-7, reads EAGVTQFPSHSVIEKGQTVTLRCDPISGHDNLYWYRRVMGKEIKFLLHFVKESKQDESGMPNNRFLAERTGGTYSTLKVQPAELEDSGVYFCASSQGGRSYSGKGYEQYFGPGTRLTVT.

The chain uses TRBV6-5 and TRBJ1-2; tentatively, D is TRBD1 (5 bases). V was pared by 6 bases and J by 6 bases, with 8 bases between. Germline V CDR1 and CDR2: MNHEY, SVGAGI. The CDR3 sequence is 11 residues long. CDR3 region: CASRGGDGYTF. The CDR3 nucleotides are TGTGCCAGCAGGGGAGGGGATGGCTACACCTTC.

The chain joins TRBV25-1 to TRBJ2-5, with 7 bases that match TRBD2. There are 15 residues in the CDR3. Trimming cost V 3 bases and J 1 base; bases outside gene matches: 5. Germline V gene data show CDR1 as MGHDK and CDR2 as SYGVNS. The CDR3 protein is CASSDSGPLQETQYF. The CDR3, as DNA: TGTGCCAGCAGTGATAGCGGGCCCCTCCAAGAGACCCAGTACTTC.

This chain uses TRBV6-1 with TRBJ1-6; no definite D call. V lost 11 bases and J lost 4, with 9 bases in between. CDR3 size: 12 residues. Germline CDR1 reads MNHNS; CDR2 reads SASEGT. The CDR3 DNA reads TGTGCCGCGAATCGTTATAATTCACCCCTCCACTTT. This encodes CAANRYNSPLHF.

This chain connects TRBV9 to TRBJ2-1, with D perhaps matching TRBD1 (6 bases). The V end lost 3 bases, the J end lost 9 bases, and 16 bases lay between the germline ends. In germline, CDR1 is SGDLS, CDR2 YYNGEE. The CDR3 runs 14 residues. The CDR3 protein is CASSERSGDSEQFF. Here the CDR3 DNA reads TGTGCCAGCAGCGAGCGGTCAGGGGATAGTGAGCAGTTCTTC.

The chain couples TRBV4-3 to TRBJ2-2; maybe TRBD1 (5 bases). Trimming took off 0 bases at V and 6 bases at J, with 17 bases between the two ends. CDR3 size: 17 residues. Germline V gene lookup returns CDR1 LGHNA and CDR2 YSLEER. This CDR3 is CASSQDMGRTGSGELFF. CDR3 coding DNA: TGCGCCAGCAGCCAAGATATGGGGCGGACCGGGTCCGGGGAGCTGTTTTTT.

The rearrangement uses TRBV9 and TRBJ2-7; the match to TRBD1 covers 10 bases. This CDR3 is 14 amino acids long. Looked up from germline, CDR1 is SGDLS and CDR2 is YYNGEE. V shed 3 bases, J shed 5 bases, and the junction held 5 bases outside the gene matches. Here the CDR3 DNA reads TGTGCCAGCAGCGGCGGGACAGGGGTTAACGAGCAGTACTTC. The encoded protein is CASSGGTGVNEQYF.